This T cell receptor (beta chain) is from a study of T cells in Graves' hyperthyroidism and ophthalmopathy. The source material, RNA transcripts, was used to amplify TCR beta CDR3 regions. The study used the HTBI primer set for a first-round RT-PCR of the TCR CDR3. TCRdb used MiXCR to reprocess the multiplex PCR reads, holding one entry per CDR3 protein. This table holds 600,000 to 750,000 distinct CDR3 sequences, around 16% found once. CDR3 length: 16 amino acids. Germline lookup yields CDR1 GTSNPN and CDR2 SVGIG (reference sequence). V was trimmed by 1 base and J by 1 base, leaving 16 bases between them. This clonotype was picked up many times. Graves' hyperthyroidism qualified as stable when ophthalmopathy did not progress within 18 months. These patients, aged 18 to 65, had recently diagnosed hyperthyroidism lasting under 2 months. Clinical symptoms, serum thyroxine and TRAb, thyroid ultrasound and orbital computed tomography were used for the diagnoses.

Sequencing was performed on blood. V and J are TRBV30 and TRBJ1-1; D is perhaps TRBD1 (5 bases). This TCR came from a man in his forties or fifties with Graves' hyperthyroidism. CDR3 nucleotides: TGTGCCTGGAGTGGATGGTCGGGACGCCCGAACACTGAAGCTTTCTTT. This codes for CAWSGWSGRPNTEAFF.